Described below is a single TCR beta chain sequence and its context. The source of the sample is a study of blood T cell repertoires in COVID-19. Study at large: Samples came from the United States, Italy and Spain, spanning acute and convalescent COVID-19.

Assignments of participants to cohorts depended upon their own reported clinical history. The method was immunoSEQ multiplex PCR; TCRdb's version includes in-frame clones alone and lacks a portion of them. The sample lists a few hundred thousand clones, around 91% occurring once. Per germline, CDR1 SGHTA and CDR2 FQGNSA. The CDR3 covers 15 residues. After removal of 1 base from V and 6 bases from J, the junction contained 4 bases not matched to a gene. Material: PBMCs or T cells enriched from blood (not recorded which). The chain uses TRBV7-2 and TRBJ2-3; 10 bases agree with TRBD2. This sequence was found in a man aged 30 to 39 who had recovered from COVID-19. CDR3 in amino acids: CASSLGASGSDTQYF. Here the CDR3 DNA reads TGTGCCAGCAGCTTAGGTGCTAGCGGGAGCGATACGCAGTATTTT.